This is a list of T cell receptor beta chains from one sample in a study of cytomegalovirus exposure and HLA in healthy donors. TCRdb's table, derived via immunoSEQ multiplex PCR, lists solely in-frame clones and lacks some. The sample holds under 150,000 clones, nearly 80% seen once. The sequencing sample was made of PBMCs. The source is a male donor in good health and CMV-seronegative. The CDR3 runs from the conserved cysteine through the conserved F or W. Fields, in order: clone size, D gene, CDR3 length, V gene, J gene, CDR3 DNA, CDR3 protein. The D gene is left open where the match is weak. Clone size is not always given. Where it is, it says once, few, many or a class for expanded clones.

NA	TRBD1	13	TRBV12-5	TRBJ2-7	TGTGCTAGTGCCTGGGACAGGGGGTACGAGCAGTACTTC	CASAWDRGYEQYF
few	TRBD1	14	TRBV4-3	TRBJ1-2	TGCGCCAGCAGCCAGGCCGGGACAGGGGATGGCTACACCTTC	CASSQAGTGDGYTF
NA	NA	12	TRBV7-9	TRBJ2-7	TGTGCCAGCAGCGAATGGGACAACGAGCAGTACTTC	CASSEWDNEQYF
NA	NA	14	TRBV19	TRBJ2-4	TGTGCCAGTAGTATATCACAGGGCTCTCTTATTCGGTACTTC	CASSISQGSLIRYF
few	NA	15	TRBV6-6	TRBJ1-3	TGTGCCAGCAGTTACTCCGGAGTCTCTGGAAACACCATATATTTT	CASSYSGVSGNTIYF
once	TRBD1	13	TRBV7-2	TRBJ2-7	TGTGCCAGCAGCCGGGACAGCTTATACGAGCAGTACTTC	CASSRDSLYEQYF
NA	NA	17	TRBV5-1	TRBJ1-2	TGCGCCAGCAGCTCCTACCCGACAGAAAGGGTTAGCTATGGCTACACCTTC	CASSSYPTERVSYGYTF
NA	NA	14	TRBV7-2	TRBJ2-5	TGTGCCAGCAGCTTAGCCGGGTGGATGGAGACCCAGTACTTC	CASSLAGWMETQYF
NA	NA	16	TRBV9	TRBJ1-3	TGTGCCAGCAGCGTAGCTACGAGGAGAGACGGAAACACCATATATTTT	CASSVATRRDGNTIYF
NA	NA	16	TRBV5-4	TRBJ1-2	TGTGCCAGCAGCATGGCAGGGGCATCCTCCCTCTATGGCTACACCTTC	CASSMAGASSLYGYTF
NA	NA	12	TRBV7-9	TRBJ2-7	TGTGCCAGCAGCTTAGGGCAGGACGAGCAGTACTTC	CASSLGQDEQYF
NA	TRBD2	17	TRBV4-3	TRBJ2-2	TGCGCCAGCAGCCAAGATGGGGCGGGGGGCCGAACCGGGGAGCTGTTTTTT	CASSQDGAGGRTGELFF
NA	NA	16	TRBV5-4	TRBJ1-1	TGTGCCAGCAGCTTAGGGGGGGGTCAGGGGAACACTGAAGCTTTCTTT	CASSLGGGQGNTEAFF
NA	NA	13	TRBV9	TRBJ2-5	TGTGCCAGCAGCGTAGCTGGGCGGGCCACCCAGTACTTC	CASSVAGRATQYF
NA	NA	16	TRBV7-9	TRBJ2-2	TGTGCCAGCAGCTTAGTAAAAGGGAGGCACACCGGGGAGCTGTTTTTT	CASSLVKGRHTGELFF
NA	NA	15	TRBV12-2	TRBJ1-5	TGTGCAAGTCGCTTAGAGGGACAGGACCCCCTGCCCCAGCATTTT	CASRLEGQDPLPQHF
NA	NA	13	TRBV9	TRBJ2-5	TGTGCCAGCAGCGTAGTAGGGGGAGAGACCCAGTACTTC	CASSVVGGETQYF
NA	NA	12	TRBV30	TRBJ1-5	TGTGCCTGGAGCAGGGGCAATCAGCCCCAGCATTTT	CAWSRGNQPQHF
NA	TRBD1	13	TRBV6-5	TRBJ1-1	TGTGCCAGCACCGGACAGGGGGCGGGTGAAGCTTTCTTT	CASTGQGAGEAFF
NA	NA	12	TRBV29-1	TRBJ2-5	TGCAGCGTTGTGAGGAACCGGGAGACCCAGTACTTC	CSVVRNRETQYF
NA	TRBD1	14	TRBV7-9	TRBJ1-2	TGTGCCAGCAGCTCGAAGGACAGGGACTATGGCTACACCTTC	CASSSKDRDYGYTF
few	TRBD2	15	TRBV19	TRBJ2-1	TGTGCCAGTAGTAGAGCGACTAGCGGGGGGGCAAAGCAGTTCTTC	CASSRATSGGAKQFF
NA	TRBD2	17	TRBV5-1	TRBJ2-5	TGCGCCAGCAGCTTGGGTGGTACTAGCGGGACCCAAGAGACCCAGTACTTC	CASSLGGTSGTQETQYF
NA	NA	13	TRBV30	TRBJ2-7	TGTGCCTGGAGTCCCCAGGGAGGCTACGAGCAGTACTTC	CAWSPQGGYEQYF
NA	TRBD2	15	TRBV27	TRBJ2-7	TGTGCCAGCAGTTTAATTAGGGAGCGGGGCTACGAGCAGTACTTC	CASSLIRERGYEQYF
NA	TRBD1	14	TRBV2	TRBJ1-5	TGTGCCAGCAGCGGGACAGGGGGAGAACAGCCCCAGCATTTT	CASSGTGGEQPQHF
NA	NA	13	TRBV12-5	TRBJ2-7	TGTGCTAGTGGTTTCGTAGGGGGTACCGGGCAGTACTTC	CASGFVGGTGQYF
NA	NA	13	TRBV6-1	TRBJ2-7	TGTGCCAGCAGTGAAGGACGGGCCTACGAGCAGTACTTC	CASSEGRAYEQYF
NA	NA	14	TRBV19	TRBJ1-5	TGTGCCAGTAGTAAGGAGGAAGGCAATCAGCCCCAGCATTTT	CASSKEEGNQPQHF